This TCR beta chain is drawn from a study of blood T cell repertoires in COVID-19. Study at large: The study drew acute and convalescent COVID-19 samples from the United States, Italy and Spain. Sources were T cells, B-cell-depleted T cells, or PBMCs; the material itself was cDNA or gDNA.

This clone occurred once. Under the authors' procedure: Amplifying reference gene primers gave estimates of nucleated cell counts. Sequencing used immunoSEQ multiplex PCR; TCRdb keeps in-frame clones, though not all of them. That table supplies the V and J calls and clone size; D and trimming were determined from the DNA. The table shows around 300,000 clones, with about 89% occurring only once. Living in about two dozen US areas, the participants were between 18 and 89 years of age. Germline CDR1 and CDR2: ENHRY and SYGVKD. The CDR3 covers 16 residues. J gave up 2 bases and V 3 bases, and 6 bases lay outside the gene matches.

The TCR comes from a woman aged 35 to 49 who had recovered from COVID-19. The J gene is TRBJ2-2, the V gene TRBV10-3, with TRBD1 matching over 7 bases. The material sequenced was PBMCs or T cells enriched from blood (not recorded which). CDR3 in amino acids: CAISDKQGTNTGELFF. CDR3 sequence (DNA): TGTGCCATCAGTGATAAACAGGGGACCAACACCGGGGAGCTGTTTTTT.